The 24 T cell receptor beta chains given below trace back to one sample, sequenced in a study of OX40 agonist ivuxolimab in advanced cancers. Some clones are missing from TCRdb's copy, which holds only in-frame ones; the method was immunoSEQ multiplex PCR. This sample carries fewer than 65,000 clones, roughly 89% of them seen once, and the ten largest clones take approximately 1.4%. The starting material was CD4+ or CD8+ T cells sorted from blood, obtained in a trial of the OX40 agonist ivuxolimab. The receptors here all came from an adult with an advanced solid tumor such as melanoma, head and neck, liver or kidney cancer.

The CDR3 sequence: CASSVGQGDTEAFF. The CDR3 nucleotides read TGTGCCAGCAGCGTGGGACAGGGGGACACTGAAGCTTTCTTT. The V and J genes are TRBV11-2 and TRBJ1-1; 11 nucleotides match TRBD1. The CDR3 covers 14 residues. CDR1 is SGHAT and CDR2 is FQNNGV in the germline V gene. V shed 5 bases and J 3 bases; nucleotides not matched to a gene: 2. The full variable domain, its missing parts supplied by reference TRBV11-2 and TRBJ1-1, is EAGVAQSPRYKIIEKRQSVAFWCNPISGHATLYWYQQILGQGPKLLIQFQNNGVVDDSQLPKDRFSAERLKGVDSTLKIQPAKLEDSAVYLCASSVGQGDTEAFFGQGTRLTVV.

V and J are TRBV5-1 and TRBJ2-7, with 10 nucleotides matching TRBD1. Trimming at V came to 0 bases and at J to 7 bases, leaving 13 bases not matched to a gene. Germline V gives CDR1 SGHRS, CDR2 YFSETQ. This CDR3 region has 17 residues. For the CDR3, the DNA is TGCGCCAGCAGCTTGGTAGTTACGGGACAGGGGCGTGGGGAGCAGTACTTC. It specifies CASSLVVTGQGRGEQYF. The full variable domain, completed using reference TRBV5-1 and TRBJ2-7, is KAGVTQTPRYLIKTRGQQVTLSCSPISGHRSVSWYQQTPGQGLQFLFEYFSETQRNKGNFPGRFSGRQFSNSRSEMNVSTLELGDSALYLCASSLVVTGQGRGEQYFGPGTRLTVT.

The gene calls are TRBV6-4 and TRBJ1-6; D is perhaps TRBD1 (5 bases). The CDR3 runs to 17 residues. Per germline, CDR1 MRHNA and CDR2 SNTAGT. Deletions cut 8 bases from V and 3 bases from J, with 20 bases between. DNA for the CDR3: TGTGCCAGCGCGCCCTCGGGGGGTCTCAACTATAATTCACCCCTCCACTTT. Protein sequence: CASAPSGGLNYNSPLHF.

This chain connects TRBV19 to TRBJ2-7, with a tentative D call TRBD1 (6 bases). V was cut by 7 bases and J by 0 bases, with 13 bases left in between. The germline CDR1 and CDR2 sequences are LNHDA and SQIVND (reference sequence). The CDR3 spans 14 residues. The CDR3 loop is CASKGKGGSYEQYF. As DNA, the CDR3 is TGTGCCAGTAAGGGAAAAGGGGGCTCCTACGAGCAGTACTTC. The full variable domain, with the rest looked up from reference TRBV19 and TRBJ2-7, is DGGITQSPKYLFRKEGQNVTLSCEQNLNHDAMYWYRQDPGQGLRLIYYSQIVNDFQKGDIAEGYSVSREKKESFPLTVTSAQKNPTAFYLCASKGKGGSYEQYFGPGTRLTVT.

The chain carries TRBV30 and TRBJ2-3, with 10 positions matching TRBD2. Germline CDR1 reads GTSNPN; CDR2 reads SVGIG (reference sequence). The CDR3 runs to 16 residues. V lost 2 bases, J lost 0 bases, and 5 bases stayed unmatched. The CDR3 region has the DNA TGTGCCTGGAGTAGCGGGGGGGCCGGGAGCACAGATACGCAGTATTTT. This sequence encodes CAWSSGGAGSTDTQYF.

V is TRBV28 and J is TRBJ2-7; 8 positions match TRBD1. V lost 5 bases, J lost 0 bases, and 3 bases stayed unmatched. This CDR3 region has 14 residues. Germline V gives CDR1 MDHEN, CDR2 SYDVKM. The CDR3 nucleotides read TGTGCCAGCAGTGGACAGGGTAGCTCCTACGAGCAGTACTTC. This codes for CASSGQGSSYEQYF. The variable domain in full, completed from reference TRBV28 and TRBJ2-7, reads DVKVTQSSRYLVKRTGEKVFLECVQDMDHENMFWYRQDPGLGLRLIYFSYDVKMKEKGDIPEGYSVSREKKERFSLILESASTNQTSMYLCASSGQGSSYEQYFGPGTRLTVT.

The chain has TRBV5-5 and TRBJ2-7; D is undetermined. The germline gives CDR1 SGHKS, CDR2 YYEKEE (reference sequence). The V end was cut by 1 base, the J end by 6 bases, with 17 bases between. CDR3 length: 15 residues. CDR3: CASSLRAHTLSEQYF. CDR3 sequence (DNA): TGTGCCAGCAGCTTGAGGGCCCATACCCTAAGCGAGCAGTACTTC.

The CDR3 loop is CASSSPGAGNQPQHF. CDR3 DNA sequence: TGTGCCAGCAGCTCCCCCGGGGCGGGGAATCAGCCCCAGCATTTT. The rearrangement joins TRBV7-9 to TRBJ1-5, with D possibly being TRBD1 (5 bases). Per the germline V gene, CDR1 is SEHNR and CDR2 is FQNEAQ (reference sequence). This CDR3 region has 15 residues. Between the trimmed V and J ends, which lost 4 bases and 4 bases, there was a span of 14 bases.

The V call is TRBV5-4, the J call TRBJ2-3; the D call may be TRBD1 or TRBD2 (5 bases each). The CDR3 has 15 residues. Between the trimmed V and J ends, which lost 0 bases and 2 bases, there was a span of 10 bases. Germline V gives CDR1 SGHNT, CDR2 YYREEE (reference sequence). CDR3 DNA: TGTGCCAGCAGCTTGGTGGCCGGGGCCACAGATACGCAGTATTTT. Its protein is CASSLVAGATDTQYF.

Here the CDR3 DNA reads TGTGCCAGCACGGGTCTAGGGGATTCTCAGCCCCAGCATTTT. It specifies CASTGLGDSQPQHF. The chain joins TRBV6-1 to TRBJ1-5; a possible D gene is TRBD1 (5 bases). The CDR3 spans 14 residues. The germline gives CDR1 MNHNS, CDR2 SASEGT. V lost 7 bases and J lost 6, with 16 bases in between.

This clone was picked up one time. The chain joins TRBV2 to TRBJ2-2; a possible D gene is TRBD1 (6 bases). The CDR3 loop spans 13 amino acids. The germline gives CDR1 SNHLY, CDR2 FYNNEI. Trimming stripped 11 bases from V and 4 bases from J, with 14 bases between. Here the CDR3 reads CAGREGGTGELFF. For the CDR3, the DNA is TGTGCCGGCCGGGAAGGGGGCACCGGGGAGCTGTTTTTT. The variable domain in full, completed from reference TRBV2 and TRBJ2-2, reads EPEVTQTPSHQVTQMGQEVILRCVPISNHLYFYWYRQILGQKVEFLVSFYNNEISEKSEIFDDQFSVERPDGSNFTLKIRSTKLEDSAMYFCAGREGGTGELFFGEGSRLTVL.

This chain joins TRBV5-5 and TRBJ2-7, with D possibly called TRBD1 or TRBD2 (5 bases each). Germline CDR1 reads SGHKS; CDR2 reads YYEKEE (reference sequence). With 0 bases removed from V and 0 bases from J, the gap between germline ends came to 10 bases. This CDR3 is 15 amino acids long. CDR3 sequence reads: CASSLGDLSSYEQYF. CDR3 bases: TGTGCCAGCAGCTTGGGGGACCTCAGCTCCTACGAGCAGTACTTC.

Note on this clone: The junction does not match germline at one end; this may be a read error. This CDR3 reads CASSPRGRNTETFF. In DNA form, the CDR3 reads TGCGCCAGCAGTCCCCGGGGACGTAACACTGAAACTTTCTTT. The chain uses TRBV10-1 and TRBJ1-1; tentative D call: TRBD1 (5 bases). CDR1 and CDR2 (germline): WNHNN, SYGVQD (reference sequence). The CDR3 is 14 residues long.

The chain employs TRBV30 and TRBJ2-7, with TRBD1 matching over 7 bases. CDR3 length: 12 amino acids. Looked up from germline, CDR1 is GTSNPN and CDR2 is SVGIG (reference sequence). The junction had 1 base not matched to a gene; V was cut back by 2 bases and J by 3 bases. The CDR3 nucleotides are TGTGCCTGGAGTAGGGACAGCTACGAGCAGTACTTC. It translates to CAWSRDSYEQYF.

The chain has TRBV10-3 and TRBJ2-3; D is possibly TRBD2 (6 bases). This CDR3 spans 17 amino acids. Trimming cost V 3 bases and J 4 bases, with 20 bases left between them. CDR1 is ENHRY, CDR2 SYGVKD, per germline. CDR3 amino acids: CAISDPGRAPGADTQYF. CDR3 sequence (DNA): TGTGCCATCAGTGACCCCGGGAGAGCCCCTGGCGCAGATACGCAGTATTTT.

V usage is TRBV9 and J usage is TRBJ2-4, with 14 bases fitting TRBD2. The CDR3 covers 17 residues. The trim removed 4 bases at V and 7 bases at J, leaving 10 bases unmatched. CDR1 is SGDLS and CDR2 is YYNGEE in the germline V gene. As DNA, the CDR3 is TGTGCCAGCAGCTCTCCCGGGACTAGCGGGGGTACTAACATTCAGTACTTC. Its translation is CASSSPGTSGGTNIQYF. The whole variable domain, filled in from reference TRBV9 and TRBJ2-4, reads DSGVTQTPKHLITATGQRVTLRCSPRSGDLSVYWYQQSLDQGLQFLIQYYNGEERAKGNILERFSAQQFPDLHSELNLSSLELGDSALYFCASSSPGTSGGTNIQYFGAGTRLSVL.

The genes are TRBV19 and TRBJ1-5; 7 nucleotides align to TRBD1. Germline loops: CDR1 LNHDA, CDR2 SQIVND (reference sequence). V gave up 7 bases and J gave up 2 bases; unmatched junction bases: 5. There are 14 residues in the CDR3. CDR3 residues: CASTDREGNQPQHF. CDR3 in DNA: TGTGCCAGTACCGACAGGGAGGGCAATCAGCCCCAGCATTTT.

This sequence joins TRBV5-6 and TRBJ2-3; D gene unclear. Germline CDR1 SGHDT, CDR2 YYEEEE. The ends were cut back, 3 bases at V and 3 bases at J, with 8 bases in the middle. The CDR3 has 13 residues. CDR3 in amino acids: CASSSQSTDTQYF. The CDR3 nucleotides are TGTGCCAGCAGCTCCCAGAGTACAGATACGCAGTATTTT.

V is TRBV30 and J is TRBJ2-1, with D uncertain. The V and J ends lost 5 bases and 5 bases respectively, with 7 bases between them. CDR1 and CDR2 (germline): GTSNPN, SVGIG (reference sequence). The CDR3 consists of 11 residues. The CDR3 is CAWARHNEQFF. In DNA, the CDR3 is TGTGCCTGGGCCAGGCACAATGAGCAGTTCTTC.

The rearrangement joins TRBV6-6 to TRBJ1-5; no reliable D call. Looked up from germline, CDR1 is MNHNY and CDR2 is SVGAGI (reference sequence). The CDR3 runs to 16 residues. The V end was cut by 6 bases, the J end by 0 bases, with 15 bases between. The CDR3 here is CASRTQKANSNQPQHF. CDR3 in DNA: TGTGCCAGCAGGACCCAGAAGGCTAATAGCAATCAGCCCCAGCATTTT.

The CDR3 coding sequence is TGTGCCAGCAGCCCCGACCTGAACACTGAAGCTTTCTTT. Translated: CASSPDLNTEAFF. V gene TRBV7-9 combines with J gene TRBJ1-1; D is undetermined. Germline CDR1 and CDR2: SEHNR and FQNEAQ (reference sequence). Trimming left V 5 bases short and J 0 bases short, with 7 bases between. The CDR3 length is 13 residues.

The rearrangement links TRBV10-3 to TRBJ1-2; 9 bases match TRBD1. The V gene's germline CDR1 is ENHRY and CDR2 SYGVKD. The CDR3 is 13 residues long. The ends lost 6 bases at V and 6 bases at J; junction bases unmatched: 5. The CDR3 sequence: CAIRQGADNGYTF. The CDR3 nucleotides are TGTGCCATCAGACAGGGGGCGGATAATGGCTACACCTTC.

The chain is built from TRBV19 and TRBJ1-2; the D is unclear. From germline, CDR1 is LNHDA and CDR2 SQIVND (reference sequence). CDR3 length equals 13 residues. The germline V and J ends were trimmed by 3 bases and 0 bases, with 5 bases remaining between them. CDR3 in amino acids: CASSIRANYGYTF. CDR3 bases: TGTGCCAGTAGTATCAGAGCTAACTATGGCTACACCTTC.

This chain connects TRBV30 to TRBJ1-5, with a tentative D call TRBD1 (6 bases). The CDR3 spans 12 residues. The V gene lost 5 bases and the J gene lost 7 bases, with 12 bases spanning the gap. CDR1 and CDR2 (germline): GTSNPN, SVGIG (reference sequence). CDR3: CAWGEGGQPQHF. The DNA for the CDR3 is TGTGCCTGGGGCGAGGGGGGGCAGCCCCAGCATTTT.